The T cell receptor (beta chain) described here comes from a study of vaccination effects on CD4 cells after COVID-19. As regards this clone: Antigen unknown.

ViraFEST used viral peptide pools to expand antigen-specific CD4+ T cells before sequencing. Culture lasted about ten days before CD4+ T cell isolation. The study found no prior SARS-CoV-2 infection in the vaccine recipients, who tested negative for nucleocapsid antibodies. Half-medium exchanges with IL-2 medium took place on days 3 and 7. Here immunoSEQ multiplex PCR was the method, and the copy in TCRdb shows in-frame clones only, minus some. The sample carries 20,000 to 25,000 clones, approximately 70% recorded once. Findings and limits, study-wide: Only a single clone (1 of 255 vaccine-induced clones in healthy vaccinees) cross-reacted with common cold coronaviruses. Clones from infection and from vaccination both contracted markedly late after vaccination.

This clonotype originated in a human donor who received a COVID-19 vaccine. The sample in question was CD4+ T cells from PBMCs cultured with HCoV-OC43 spike peptides, obtained before COVID-19 vaccination. Subset denoted: HCoV-OC43 spike overlapping peptide pool stimulation.

The CDR3, as DNA: TGTGCCAGCAGCGGGGGAGGGGGGTCTTCCTACGAGCAGTACTTC. Its translation: CASSGGGGSSYEQYF. The rearrangement joins TRBV3-1 (or the pseudogene TRBV3-2) to TRBJ2-7, with D tentatively TRBD2 (7 bases). Trimming shortened V by 5 bases and J by 1 base, and 15 bases separated the two germline ends. Looked up from germline, CDR1 is LGHDT and CDR2 is YNNKEL (reference sequence). This CDR3 has 15 amino acids.